These 6 T cell receptor beta chains were sequenced from one sample in a study of T-cell memory formation after mild COVID-19. Using its own MiXCR run on the 5' RACE reads, TCRdb lists one record per CDR3 protein. Of hundreds of thousands of distinct CDR3 sequences listed, about a fifth were seen once; the top ten hold around 13%. Sequencing was performed on PBMCs or a T cell subset sorted from them (not recorded which). Receptor source: an adult woman who had mild COVID-19 (a few samples of this study predate the infection). Cell type and time point are not known.

This clonotype occurred once. The rearrangement uses TRBV12-3 or TRBV12-4 and TRBJ1-1; D call uncertain. The CDR3 is made up of 12 amino acids. Trimming cost V 5 bases and J 8 bases, with 12 bases left between them. CDR3 nucleotide sequence: TGTGCCAGCAGTCGGAAGAGCCTAGAAGCTTTCTTT. It is translated as CASSRKSLEAFF.

V usage is TRBV5-1 and J usage is TRBJ2-1; TRBD1 agrees at 7 bases. The CDR3 totals 15 residues. Unmatched junction bases numbered 8, after V lost 0 bases and J lost 8 bases. Germline CDR1 and CDR2: SGHRS and YFSETQ. The CDR3 nucleotides are TGCGCCAGCAGCTTGGGGACAGGCCCAGGGGATGAGCAGTTCTTC. This translates into CASSLGTGPGDEQFF.

This clonotype was seen a handful of times. CDR3 bases: TGTGCCAGCAGTTCGACAGGGGGTGACTCGGGCGGCTACACCTTC. Translation: CASSSTGGDSGGYTF. The J gene is TRBJ1-2, the V gene TRBV6-6, with 9 bases aligning to TRBD1. Germline V gives CDR1 MNHNY, CDR2 SVGAGI (reference sequence). Trimming took 4 bases from V and 8 from J; bases not matched to a gene: 11. The CDR3 has 15 amino acids.

The V gene is TRBV6-1, the J gene TRBJ2-7; D not certain. The CDR3 runs to 12 residues. Trimming left V 4 bases short and J 6 bases short, with 10 bases between. Germline V gene sequence: CDR1 MNHNS, CDR2 SASEGT. CDR3 region: CASSGNSREQYF. The CDR3, as DNA: TGTGCCAGCAGTGGTAACTCCCGCGAGCAGTACTTC.

V gene TRBV7-9 combines with J gene TRBJ2-5; D remains ambiguous. The CDR3 spans 13 residues. Trimming stripped 5 bases from V and 2 bases from J, with 9 bases between. Per germline, CDR1 SEHNR and CDR2 FQNEAQ (reference sequence). CDR3 protein: CASSRRGQETQYF. In DNA form, the CDR3 reads TGTGCCAGCAGCAGGAGAGGACAAGAGACCCAGTACTTC.

To note about this clonotype: One end of the junction is discordant with germline, which a read error may explain. The CDR3 DNA follows: TGCGCCAGCAGGTTGGACAGAGACTACGAGCAGTACTTC. Residues: CASRLDRDYEQYF. J is TRBJ2-7 and V is TRBV5-1, with a possible D match to TRBD1 (6 bases). Germline V CDR1 and CDR2: SGHRS, YFSETQ. This CDR3 is 13 amino acids long.